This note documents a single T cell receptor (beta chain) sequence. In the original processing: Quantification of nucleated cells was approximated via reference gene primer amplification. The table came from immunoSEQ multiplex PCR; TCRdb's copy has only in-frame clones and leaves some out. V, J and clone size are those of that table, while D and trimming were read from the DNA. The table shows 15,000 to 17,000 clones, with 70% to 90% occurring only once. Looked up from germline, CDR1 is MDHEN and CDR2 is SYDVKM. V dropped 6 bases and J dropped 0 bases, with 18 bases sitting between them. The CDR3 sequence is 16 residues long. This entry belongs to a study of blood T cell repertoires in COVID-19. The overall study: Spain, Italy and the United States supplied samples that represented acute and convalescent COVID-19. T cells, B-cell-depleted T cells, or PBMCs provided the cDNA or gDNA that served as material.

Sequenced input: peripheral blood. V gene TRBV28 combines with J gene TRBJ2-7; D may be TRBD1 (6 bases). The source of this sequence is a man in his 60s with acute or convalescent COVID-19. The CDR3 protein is CASSRIQGSSSYEQYF. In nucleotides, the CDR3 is TGTGCCAGCAGCCGGATACAGGGCTCGAGCTCCTACGAGCAGTACTTC.